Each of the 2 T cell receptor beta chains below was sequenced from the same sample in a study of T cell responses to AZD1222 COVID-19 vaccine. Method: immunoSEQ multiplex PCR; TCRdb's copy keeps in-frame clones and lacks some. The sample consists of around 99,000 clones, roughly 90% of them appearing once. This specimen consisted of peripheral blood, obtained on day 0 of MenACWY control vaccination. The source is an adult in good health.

The CDR3 spells CASRQYGPSPVPLHF. As DNA, the CDR3 is TGTGCCAGCAGACAGTACGGACCTTCCCCTGTACCCCTCCACTTT. The J gene is TRBJ1-6, the V gene TRBV3-1 (or the pseudogene TRBV3-2); no firm D call. The CDR3 loop spans 15 amino acids. Germline V lookup: CDR1 LGHDT, CDR2 YNNKEL (reference sequence). Between the trimmed V and J ends, which lost 6 bases and 12 bases, there was a span of 21 bases.

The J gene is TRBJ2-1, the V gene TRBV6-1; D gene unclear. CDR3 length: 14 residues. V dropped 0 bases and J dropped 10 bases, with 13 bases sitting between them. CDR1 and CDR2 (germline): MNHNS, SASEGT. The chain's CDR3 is CASSEARPLREQFF. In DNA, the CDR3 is TGTGCCAGCAGTGAAGCCCGCCCTTTGAGAGAGCAGTTCTTC.